A selection of T cell receptor beta chains follows, all from one sample in a study of cytomegalovirus exposure and HLA in healthy donors. Sequencing used immunoSEQ multiplex PCR; TCRdb keeps in-frame clones, though not all of them. The sample holds about 95,000 clones, approximately 80% seen once. The sample was PBMCs. These receptors were taken from a man younger than 40 in good health and CMV-seropositive. Each CDR3 is given with its conserved first and last residue. Fields, in order: J gene, D gene, clone size, V gene, CDR3 DNA, CDR3 protein. The D gene is left open where the match is weak. A row's size may be missing; if present it is once, few, many or a size class.

TRBJ2-2	TRBD2	once	TRBV5-4	TGTGCCAGCAGCCTAGCGGGAGCGAACGGGGAGCTGTTTTTT	CASSLAGANGELFF
TRBJ1-2	NA	NA	TRBV9	TGTGCCAGCAGCGTAGGTCCGGTTGGGGAGGCCTATGGCTACACCTTC	CASSVGPVGEAYGYTF
TRBJ1-2	NA	few	TRBV6-1	TGTGCCAGCAGCATCGACAGTAACTATGGCTACACCTTC	CASSIDSNYGYTF
TRBJ2-7	TRBD1	NA	TRBV30	TGTGCCTGGAGAGCCAGGGGACAGGGGTCCTACGAGCAGTACTTC	CAWRARGQGSYEQYF
TRBJ1-2	NA	NA	TRBV4-1	TGCGCCAGCAGCCAAGTAGATGTTCACACCTTC	CASSQVDVHTF
TRBJ1-2	NA	NA	TRBV27	TGTGCCAGCAGTTGGGTCTATTCCGGCGACAGAGATGGCTACACCTTC	CASSWVYSGDRDGYTF
TRBJ1-1	TRBD1	NA	TRBV30	TGTGCCTGGGGTATCGACAGGGGCTTTACTGAAGCTTTCTTT	CAWGIDRGFTEAFF
TRBJ2-7	TRBD2	NA	TRBV5-6	TGTGCCAGCAGCCTGACTAGCGGGAGCTCCTACGAGCAGTACTTC	CASSLTSGSSYEQYF
TRBJ1-2	NA	NA	TRBV11-2	TGTGCCAGCAGCTTACCCCTCGCTATCGGCTACACCTTC	CASSLPLAIGYTF
TRBJ2-7	NA	NA	TRBV5-4	TGTGCCAGCAGCCTGCAACCCGGAGGCGGGTATGAGCAGTACTTC	CASSLQPGGGYEQYF
TRBJ2-1	TRBD1	NA	TRBV9	TGTGCCAGCAGCTCCCAACCGGGACAGGGGACGGATGAGCAGTTCTTC	CASSSQPGQGTDEQFF
TRBJ1-2	NA	NA	TRBV7-9	TGTTCCAGCTATGGAGGGCCCAGTGGCTACACCTTC	CSSYGGPSGYTF
TRBJ2-7	TRBD1	NA	TRBV7-2	TGTGCCAGCAGCCCGTACCCGGGACAGGGGGCCGAGCAGTACTTC	CASSPYPGQGAEQYF
TRBJ2-7	TRBD1	few	TRBV10-3	TGTGCCAGCGGACAGGGGGTAAACTCCTACGAGCAGTACTTC	CASGQGVNSYEQYF
TRBJ1-1	NA	NA	TRBV18	TGTGCCAGCTCACCAATTCTTTCGAGTTACGACACTGAAGCTTTCTTT	CASSPILSSYDTEAFF